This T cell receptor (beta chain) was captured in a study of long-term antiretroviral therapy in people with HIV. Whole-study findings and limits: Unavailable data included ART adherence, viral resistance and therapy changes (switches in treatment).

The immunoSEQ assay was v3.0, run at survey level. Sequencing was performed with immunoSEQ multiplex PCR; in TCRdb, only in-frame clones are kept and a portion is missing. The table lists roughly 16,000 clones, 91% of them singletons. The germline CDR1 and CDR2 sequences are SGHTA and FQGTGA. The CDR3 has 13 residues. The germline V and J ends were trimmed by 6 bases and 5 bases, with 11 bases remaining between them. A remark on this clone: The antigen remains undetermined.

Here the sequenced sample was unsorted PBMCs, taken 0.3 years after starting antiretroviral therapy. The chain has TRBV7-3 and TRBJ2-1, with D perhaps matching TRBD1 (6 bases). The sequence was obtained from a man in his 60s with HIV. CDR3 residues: CASRATGNNEQFF. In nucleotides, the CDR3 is TGTGCCAGCAGGGCCACAGGGAACAATGAGCAGTTCTTC. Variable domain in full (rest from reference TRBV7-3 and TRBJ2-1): GAGVSQTPSNKVTEKGKYVELRCDPISGHTALYWYRQSLGQGPEFLIYFQGTGAADDSGLPNDRFFAVRPEGSVSTLKIQRTERGDSAVYLCASRATGNNEQFFGPGTRLTVL.